This TCR beta chain was captured by sequencing in a study of shared clonotypes between healthy human individuals. On this clone itself: This CDR3 is also generated by other DNA sequences in the sample.

CD45RO-negative, CCR7-selected cells formed the naive CD8 fraction, which excluded terminally differentiated effector memory CD45RA+ cells. Profiling relied on immunoSEQ multiplex PCR, and the TCRdb table lists in-frame clones only, not all of them. The repertoire holds fewer than 850,000 clones, with approximately 97% as singletons. The CDR3 has 13 residues. Between the trimmed V and J ends, which lost 0 bases and 3 bases, there was a span of 4 bases. Germline V gives CDR1 LGHNA, CDR2 YSLEER. The origin of this receptor is a man under 40 in good health. The specimen sequenced was naive CD8+ T cells sorted from blood. The chain has TRBV4-3 and TRBJ2-3; D remains unclear. The CDR3, as DNA: TGCGCCAGCAGCCAAGATTCGACAGATACGCAGTATTTT. Residues: CASSQDSTDTQYF.